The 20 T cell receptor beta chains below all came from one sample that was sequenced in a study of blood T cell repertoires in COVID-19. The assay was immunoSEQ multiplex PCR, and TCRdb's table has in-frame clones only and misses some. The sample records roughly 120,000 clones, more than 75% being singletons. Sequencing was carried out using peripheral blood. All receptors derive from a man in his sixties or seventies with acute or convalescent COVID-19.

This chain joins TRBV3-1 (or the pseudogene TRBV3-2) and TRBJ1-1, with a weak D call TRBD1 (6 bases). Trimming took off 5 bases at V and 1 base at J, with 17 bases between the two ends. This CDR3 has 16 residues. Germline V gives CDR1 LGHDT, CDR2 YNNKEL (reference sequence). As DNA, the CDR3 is TGTGCCAGCAGCTTCAGGGGAGTGATAAGGAACACTGAAGCTTTCTTT. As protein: CASSFRGVIRNTEAFF.

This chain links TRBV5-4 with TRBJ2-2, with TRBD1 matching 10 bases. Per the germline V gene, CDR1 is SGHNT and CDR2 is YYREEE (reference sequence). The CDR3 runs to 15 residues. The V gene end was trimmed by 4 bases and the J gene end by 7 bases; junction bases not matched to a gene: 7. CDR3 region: CASSLGQGRVGELFF. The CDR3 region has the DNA TGTGCCAGCAGCCTGGGACAGGGGAGGGTCGGGGAGCTGTTTTTT.

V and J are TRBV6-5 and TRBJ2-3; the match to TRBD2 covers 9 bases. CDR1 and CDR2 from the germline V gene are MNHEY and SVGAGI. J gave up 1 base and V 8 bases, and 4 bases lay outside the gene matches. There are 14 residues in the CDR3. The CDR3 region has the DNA TGTGCCAGCTCTGGCGGGGGGGGCACAGATACGCAGTATTTT. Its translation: CASSGGGGTDTQYF.

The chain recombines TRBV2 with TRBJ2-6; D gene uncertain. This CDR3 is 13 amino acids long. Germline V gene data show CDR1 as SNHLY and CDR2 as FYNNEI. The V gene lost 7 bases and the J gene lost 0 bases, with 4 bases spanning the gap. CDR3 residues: CASKLSGANVLTF. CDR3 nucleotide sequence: TGTGCCAGCAAACTCTCTGGGGCCAACGTCCTGACTTTC. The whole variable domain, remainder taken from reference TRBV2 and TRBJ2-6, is EPEVTQTPSHQVTQMGQEVILRCVPISNHLYFYWYRQILGQKVEFLVSFYNNEISEKSEIFDDQFSVERPDGSNFTLKIRSTKLEDSAMYFCASKLSGANVLTFGAGSRLTVL.

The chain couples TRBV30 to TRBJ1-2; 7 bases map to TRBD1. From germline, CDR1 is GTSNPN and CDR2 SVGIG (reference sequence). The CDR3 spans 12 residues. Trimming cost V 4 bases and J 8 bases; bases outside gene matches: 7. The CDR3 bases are TGTGCCTGGACCTCGAACAGGGGCGGCTACACCTTC. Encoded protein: CAWTSNRGGYTF.

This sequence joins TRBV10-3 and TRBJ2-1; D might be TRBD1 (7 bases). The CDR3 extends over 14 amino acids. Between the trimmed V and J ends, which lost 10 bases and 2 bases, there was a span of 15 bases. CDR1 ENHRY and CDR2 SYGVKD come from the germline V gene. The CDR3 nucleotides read TGTGCCACCGGGGGACAGACGACCTACAATGAGCAGTTCTTC. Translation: CATGGQTTYNEQFF.

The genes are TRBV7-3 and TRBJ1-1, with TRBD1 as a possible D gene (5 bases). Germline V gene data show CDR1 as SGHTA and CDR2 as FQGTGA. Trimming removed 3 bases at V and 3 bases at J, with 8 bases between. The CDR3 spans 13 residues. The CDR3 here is CASSLNRYTEAFF. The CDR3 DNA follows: TGTGCCAGCAGCTTGAACAGGTACACTGAAGCTTTCTTT.

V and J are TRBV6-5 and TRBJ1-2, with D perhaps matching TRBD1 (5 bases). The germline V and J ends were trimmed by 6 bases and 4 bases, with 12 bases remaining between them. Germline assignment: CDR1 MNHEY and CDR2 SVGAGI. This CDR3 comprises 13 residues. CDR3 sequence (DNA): TGTGCCAGCAGCCCAGGGAGGCCCTATGGCTACACCTTC. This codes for CASSPGRPYGYTF.

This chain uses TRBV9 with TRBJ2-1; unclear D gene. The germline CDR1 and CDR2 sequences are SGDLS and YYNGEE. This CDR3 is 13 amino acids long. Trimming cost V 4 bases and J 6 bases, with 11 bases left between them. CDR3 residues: CASSPNPGNEQFF. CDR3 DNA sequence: TGTGCCAGCAGCCCAAACCCGGGCAATGAGCAGTTCTTC.

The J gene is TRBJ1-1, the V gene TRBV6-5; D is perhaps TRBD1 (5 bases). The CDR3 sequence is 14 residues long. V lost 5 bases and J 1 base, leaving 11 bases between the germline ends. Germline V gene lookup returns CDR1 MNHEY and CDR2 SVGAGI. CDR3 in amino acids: CASSTQGSNTEAFF. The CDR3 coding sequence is TGTGCCAGCAGTACCCAGGGATCGAACACTGAAGCTTTCTTT.

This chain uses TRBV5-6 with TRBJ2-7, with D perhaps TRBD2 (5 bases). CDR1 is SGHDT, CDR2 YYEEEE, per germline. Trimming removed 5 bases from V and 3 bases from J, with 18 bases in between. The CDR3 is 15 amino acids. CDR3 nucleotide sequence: TGTGCCAGCAGTCCCACGGGGTCCCGGGGCTACGAGCAGTACTTC. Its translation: CASSPTGSRGYEQYF.

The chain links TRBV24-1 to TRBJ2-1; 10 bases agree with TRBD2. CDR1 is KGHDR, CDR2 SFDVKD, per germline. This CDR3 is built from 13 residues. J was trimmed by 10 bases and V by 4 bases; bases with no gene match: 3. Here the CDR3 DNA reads TGTGCCACCAGTGAGCCGGGACTAGCGGAGCAGTTCTTC. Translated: CATSEPGLAEQFF.

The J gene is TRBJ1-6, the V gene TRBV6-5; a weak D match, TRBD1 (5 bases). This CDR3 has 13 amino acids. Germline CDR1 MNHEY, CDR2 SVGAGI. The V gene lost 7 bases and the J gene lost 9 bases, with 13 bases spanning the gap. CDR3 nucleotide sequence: TGTGCCAGCATCGGAGGGACGGGTTCACCCCTCCACTTT. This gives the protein CASIGGTGSPLHF.

In DNA, the CDR3 is TGTGCCAGCAGCGTGGCGGGGTCCCATGGCTACACCTTC. Amino acids: CASSVAGSHGYTF. This chain connects TRBV9 to TRBJ1-2, with unresolved D. This CDR3 spans 13 amino acids. CDR1 and CDR2 from the germline V gene are SGDLS and YYNGEE. Trimming cost V 2 bases and J 6 bases, with 11 bases left between them.

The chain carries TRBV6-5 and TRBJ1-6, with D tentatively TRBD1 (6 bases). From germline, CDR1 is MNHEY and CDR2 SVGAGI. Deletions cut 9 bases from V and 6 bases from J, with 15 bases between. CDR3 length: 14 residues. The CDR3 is CASRGTGVNSPLHF. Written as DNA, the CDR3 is TGTGCCAGTAGGGGGACGGGTGTTAATTCACCCCTCCACTTT.

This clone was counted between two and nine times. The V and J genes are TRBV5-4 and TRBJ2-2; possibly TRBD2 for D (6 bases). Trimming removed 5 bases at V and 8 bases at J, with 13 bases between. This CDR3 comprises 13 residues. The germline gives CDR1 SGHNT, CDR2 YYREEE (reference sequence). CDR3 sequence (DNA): TGTGCCAGCAGTCATGGAGGGGAAGGGGAGCTGTTTTTT. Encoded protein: CASSHGGEGELFF.

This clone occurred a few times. CDR3 nucleotides: TGTGCCAGCCATGTTCCGGACAGTCCGCTTCGGCATTTT. Translation: CASHVPDSPLRHF. The V call is TRBV19, the J call TRBJ1-5, with TRBD1 as a possible D gene (6 bases). The length of the CDR3 is 13 residues. V was clipped by 9 bases and J by 15 bases, with 24 bases between them. CDR1 LNHDA and CDR2 SQIVND come from the germline V gene (reference sequence).

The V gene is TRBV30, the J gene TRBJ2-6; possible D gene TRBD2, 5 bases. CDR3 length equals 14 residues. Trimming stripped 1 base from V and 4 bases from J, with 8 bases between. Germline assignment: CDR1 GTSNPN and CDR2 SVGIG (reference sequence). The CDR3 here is CAWSASSGANVLTF. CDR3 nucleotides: TGTGCCTGGAGTGCTAGCTCCGGGGCCAACGTCCTGACTTTC.

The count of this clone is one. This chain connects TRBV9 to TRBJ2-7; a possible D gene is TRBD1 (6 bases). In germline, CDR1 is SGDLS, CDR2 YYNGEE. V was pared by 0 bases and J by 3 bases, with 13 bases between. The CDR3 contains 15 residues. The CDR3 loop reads CASSVAPQGDYEQYF. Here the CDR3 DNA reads TGTGCCAGCAGCGTAGCCCCACAGGGAGACTACGAGCAGTACTTC.

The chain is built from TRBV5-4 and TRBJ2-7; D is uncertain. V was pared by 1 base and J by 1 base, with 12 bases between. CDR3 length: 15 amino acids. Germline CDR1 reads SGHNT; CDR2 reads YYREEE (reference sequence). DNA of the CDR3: TGTGCCAGCAGCTTGCAAGGATCGGGTTCCTACGAGCAGTACTTC. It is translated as CASSLQGSGSYEQYF.